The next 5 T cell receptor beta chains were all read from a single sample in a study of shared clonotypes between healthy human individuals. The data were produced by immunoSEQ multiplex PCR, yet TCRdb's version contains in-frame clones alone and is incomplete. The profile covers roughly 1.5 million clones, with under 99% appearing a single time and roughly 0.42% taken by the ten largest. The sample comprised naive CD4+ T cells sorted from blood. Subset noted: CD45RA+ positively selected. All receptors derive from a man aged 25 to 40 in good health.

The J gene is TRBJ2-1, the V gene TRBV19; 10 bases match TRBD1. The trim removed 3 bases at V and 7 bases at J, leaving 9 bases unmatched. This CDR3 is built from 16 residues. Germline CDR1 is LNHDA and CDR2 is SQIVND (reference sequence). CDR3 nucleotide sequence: TGTGCCAGTAGTATTCGAAGGACAGGGGGTAGGAATGAGCAGTTCTTC. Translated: CASSIRRTGGRNEQFF.

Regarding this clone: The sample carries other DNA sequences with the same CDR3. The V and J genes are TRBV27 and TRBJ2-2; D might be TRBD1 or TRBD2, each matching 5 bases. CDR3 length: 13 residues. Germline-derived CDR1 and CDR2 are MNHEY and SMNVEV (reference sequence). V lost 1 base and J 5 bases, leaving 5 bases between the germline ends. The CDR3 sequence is CASSLWGTGELFF. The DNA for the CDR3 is TGTGCCAGCAGTTTATGGGGGACCGGGGAGCTGTTTTTT.

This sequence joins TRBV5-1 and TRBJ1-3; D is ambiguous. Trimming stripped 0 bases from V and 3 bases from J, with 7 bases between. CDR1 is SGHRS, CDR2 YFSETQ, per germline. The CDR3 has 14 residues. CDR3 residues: CASSLEGNGNTIYF. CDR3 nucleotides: TGCGCCAGCAGCTTGGAAGGGAATGGAAACACCATATATTTT. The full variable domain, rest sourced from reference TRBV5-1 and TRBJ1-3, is KAGVTQTPRYLIKTRGQQVTLSCSPISGHRSVSWYQQTPGQGLQFLFEYFSETQRNKGNFPGRFSGRQFSNSRSEMNVSTLELGDSALYLCASSLEGNGNTIYFGEGSWLTVV.

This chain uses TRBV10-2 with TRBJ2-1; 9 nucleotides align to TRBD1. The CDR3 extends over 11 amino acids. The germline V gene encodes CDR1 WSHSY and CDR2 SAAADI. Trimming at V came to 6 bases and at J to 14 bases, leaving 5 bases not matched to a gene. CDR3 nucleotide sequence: TGCGCCAGCAGGGAAGGGACAGGGAAGTTCTTC. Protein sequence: CASREGTGKFF.

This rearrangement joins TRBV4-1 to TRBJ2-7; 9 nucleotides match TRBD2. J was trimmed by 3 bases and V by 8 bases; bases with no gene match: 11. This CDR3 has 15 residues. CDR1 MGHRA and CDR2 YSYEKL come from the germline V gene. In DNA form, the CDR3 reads TGCGCCAGCGGGATGGGCGGGAGGGCCGTCTACGAGCAGTACTTC. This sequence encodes CASGMGGRAVYEQYF.